This T cell receptor beta chain was observed in a study of blood T cell repertoires in COVID-19. The overall study: From the United States, Italy and Spain came samples of acute and convalescent COVID-19. PBMCs, B-cell-depleted T cells, or T cells were the source of the cDNA or gDNA that made up the material.

Assignments of participants to cohorts depended upon their own reported clinical history. Original handling: The assay estimated nucleated cells by amplifying reference gene primers. Only in-frame clones appear in the TCRdb table, and some are missing; sequencing was by immunoSEQ multiplex PCR. V and J calls plus clone size are reproduced from that table; the DNA served to infer D and trimming. Here the sample spans over 150,000 clones, around 83% being singletons. Germline values: CDR1 SGHRS, CDR2 YFSETQ. The trim removed 1 base at V and 0 bases at J, leaving 3 bases unmatched. The length of the CDR3 is 16 residues.

This clonotype was sampled from a man in his forties or fifties who had recovered from COVID-19. The rearrangement uses TRBV5-1 and TRBJ2-1, with 8 bases lining up with TRBD2. The sequenced sample consisted of PBMCs or T cells enriched from blood (not recorded which). CDR3: CASSLMSGSSYNEQFF. The DNA for the CDR3 is TGCGCCAGCAGCTTGATGAGCGGGAGCTCCTACAATGAGCAGTTCTTC.